A single sample is the source of the 16 T cell receptor beta chains below, sequenced in a study of cytomegalovirus exposure and HLA in healthy donors (TCRdb year 2017). Library preparation used the immunoSEQ multiplex PCR assay. A mixture of 60 forward primers for TCR Vbeta segments and 13 reverse primers for TCR Jbeta segments was used in the multiplex PCR. TCRdb provides this immuneACCESS table in a form limited to in-frame rearrangements. Some clones are lacking; in checked studies, under half of them reflect an unresolved V gene, and why the rest are absent is not known. In all, the sample holds around 93,000 clones, and 82% of those were seen once. The ten top clones hold 3% to 4% of the sample. Material: PBMCs. The receptors derive from a man in his fifties in good health and CMV-seronegative.

This clone occurred a few times. The chain combines TRBV6-1 with TRBJ2-1; 9 bases agree with TRBD2. Germline V gives CDR1 MNHNS, CDR2 SASEGT. Trimming removed 4 bases from V and 0 bases from J; junction bases left unmatched: 4. The CDR3 loop spans 16 amino acids. The DNA for the CDR3 is TGTGCCAGCAGTGGTGTTAGCGGGGGCTCCTACAATGAGCAGTTCTTC. Its protein product is CASSGVSGGSYNEQFF.

This clone occurred a few times. This chain connects TRBV5-5 to TRBJ2-7; no definite D call. The CDR3 has 14 residues. Germline V gene data show CDR1 as SGHKS and CDR2 as YYEKEE (reference sequence). Trimming took off 0 bases at V and 1 base at J, with 8 bases between the two ends. The CDR3 region is CASSLAQDSYEQYF. The CDR3 region has the DNA TGTGCCAGCAGCTTGGCGCAGGATTCCTACGAGCAGTACTTC. Supplemented by reference TRBV5-5 and TRBJ2-7, the full variable domain reads DAGVTQSPTHLIKTRGQQVTLRCSPISGHKSVSWYQQVLGQGPQFIFQYYEKEERGRGNFPDRFSARQFPNYSSELNVNALLLGDSALYLCASSLAQDSYEQYFGPGTRLTVT.

The chain employs TRBV2 and TRBJ2-5; TRBD2 agrees at 14 bases. Losses at the gene ends were 5 bases for V and 6 bases for J; bases not matched to a gene: 8. The CDR3 has 16 amino acids. In germline, CDR1 is SNHLY, CDR2 FYNNEI. This chain's CDR3 is CASSSGLAGGRKTQYF. CDR3 nucleotides: TGTGCCAGCAGTTCCGGACTAGCGGGAGGTAGAAAGACCCAGTACTTC.

The chain has TRBV27 and TRBJ2-5; TRBD2 agrees at 10 bases. The J call may be mistaken, given a closer DNA end match to TRBJ2-7. The CDR3 has 14 residues. Germline V gives CDR1 MNHEY, CDR2 SMNVEV (reference sequence). In DNA form, the CDR3 reads TGTGCCAGCAGTCCGTCTAGCGGGGGCTACGAGCAGTACTTC. Residues: CASSPSSGGYEQYF.

The chain recombines TRBV10-3 with TRBJ2-3; D unclear. The CDR3 has 13 residues. V was pared by 3 bases and J by 6 bases, with 10 bases between. Germline CDR1 is ENHRY and CDR2 is SYGVKD. CDR3 loop: CAISDQASDTQYF. In DNA form, the CDR3 reads TGTGCCATCAGTGATCAGGCCTCGGATACGCAGTATTTT.

The V gene is TRBV6-6, the J gene TRBJ2-5; D gene ambiguous. CDR1 and CDR2 (germline): MNHNY, SVGAGI (reference sequence). Trimming stripped 7 bases from V and 1 base from J, with 13 bases between. The CDR3 has 14 residues. CDR3 in DNA: TGTGCCAGCAAACGGGTAGACGGCCAAGAGACCCAGTACTTC. It is translated as CASKRVDGQETQYF.

The V gene is TRBV2, the J gene TRBJ2-1; TRBD1 aligns across 10 bases. CDR3 size: 17 residues. Trimming cost V 5 bases and J 5 bases; bases outside gene matches: 12. Germline assignment: CDR1 SNHLY and CDR2 FYNNEI. CDR3 region: CASSRVMPGQGNNEQFF. CDR3 bases: TGTGCCAGCAGTCGAGTTATGCCGGGACAGGGGAACAATGAGCAGTTCTTC.

The CDR3 sequence: CASSDRSFHNEQFF. The DNA of the CDR3 is TGTGCCAGCAGCGACCGGAGTTTTCACAATGAGCAGTTCTTC. This sequence joins TRBV6-6 and TRBJ2-1; D is undetermined. Germline-derived CDR1 and CDR2 are MNHNY and SVGAGI (reference sequence). Trimming stripped 6 bases from V and 5 bases from J, with 14 bases between. The CDR3 runs 14 residues.

The chain links TRBV7-3 to TRBJ2-2, with 10 bases lining up with TRBD2. From germline, CDR1 is SGHTA and CDR2 FQGTGA. CDR3 length: 17 residues. After removal of 0 bases from V and 4 bases from J, the junction contained 5 bases not matched to a gene. The CDR3 loop reads CASSLTTSGRGTGELFF. CDR3 nucleotides: TGTGCCAGCAGCTTAACCACAAGCGGGAGGGGCACCGGGGAGCTGTTTTTT.

This clone showed up just once. The rearrangement uses TRBV7-2 and TRBJ2-2, with D possibly matching TRBD1 (6 bases). The V gene lost 3 bases and the J gene lost 2 bases, with 13 bases spanning the gap. The CDR3 consists of 16 residues. Germline lookup yields CDR1 SGHTA and CDR2 FQGNSA. CDR3: CASSLTGTTNTGELFF. DNA of the CDR3: TGTGCCAGCAGCTTGACCGGGACAACTAACACCGGGGAGCTGTTTTTT.

V gene TRBV30 combines with J gene TRBJ1-2, with 7 positions matching TRBD1. Germline CDR1 GTSNPN, CDR2 SVGIG (reference sequence). With 0 bases clipped from V and 7 bases from J, the junction kept 8 bases outside the gene matches. The length of the CDR3 is 14 residues. CDR3 in amino acids: CAWSVIRGPAGYTF. The CDR3 DNA follows: TGTGCCTGGAGTGTCATAAGGGGGCCCGCTGGCTACACCTTC.

The rearrangement uses TRBV27 and TRBJ2-7, with TRBD2 as a possible D gene (6 bases). Germline V gene sequence: CDR1 MNHEY, CDR2 SMNVEV (reference sequence). This CDR3 has 15 amino acids. Trimming left V 6 bases short and J 2 bases short, with 17 bases between. The DNA of the CDR3 is TGTGCCAGCAGCAGAACCGGGACTGCAACCTACGAGCAGTACTTC. The encoded protein is CASSRTGTATYEQYF.

The V call is TRBV4-3, the J call TRBJ2-3; weak D call: TRBD1 (8 bases). Deletions cut 6 bases from V and 14 bases from J, with 27 bases between. CDR1 is LGHNA, CDR2 YSLEER, per germline. The CDR3 loop spans 15 amino acids. The CDR3 loop reads CASSHGVETGGVLYF. CDR3 bases: TGCGCCAGCAGTCACGGTGTGGAAACAGGGGGGGTCTTGTATTTT.

The rearrangement links TRBV28 to TRBJ2-7, with 8 bases aligning to TRBD2. Germline V gene lookup returns CDR1 MDHEN and CDR2 SYDVKM. The CDR3 has 15 amino acids. J was trimmed by 5 bases and V by 5 bases; bases with no gene match: 11. CDR3 DNA sequence: TGTGCCAGCAGTCGGGCAACCGGGACTAGTAACGAGCAGTACTTC. Residues: CASSRATGTSNEQYF.

J is TRBJ2-1 and V is TRBV27, with a weak D call TRBD2 (5 bases). Trimming cost V 8 bases and J 3 bases, with 14 bases left between them. The CDR3 is made up of 14 amino acids. CDR1 and CDR2 from the germline V gene are MNHEY and SMNVEV (reference sequence). The CDR3 spells CASGEFGFYNEQFF. Here the CDR3 DNA reads TGTGCCAGCGGGGAGTTCGGATTCTACAATGAGCAGTTCTTC.

The chain couples TRBV5-6 to TRBJ2-5, with TRBD1 matching 10 bases. The CDR3 has 16 amino acids. The V gene end was trimmed by 4 bases and the J gene end by 2 bases; junction bases not matched to a gene: 8. The V gene's germline CDR1 is SGHDT and CDR2 YYEEEE. The CDR3: CASSDLPGQGQETQYF. For the CDR3, the DNA is TGTGCCAGCAGCGATCTTCCGGGACAGGGGCAAGAGACCCAGTACTTC. Drawing the rest from reference TRBV5-6 and TRBJ2-5, the complete variable domain is DAGVTQSPTHLIKTRGQQVTLRCSPKSGHDTVSWYQQALGQGPQFIFQYYEEEERQRGNFPDRFSGHQFPNYSSELNVNALLLGDSALYLCASSDLPGQGQETQYFGPGTRLLVL.